This T cell receptor beta chain appears in the sequencing data of a study of cytomegalovirus exposure and HLA in healthy donors. The PCR had 60 Vbeta and 13 Jbeta primers. Using immunoSEQ multiplex PCR, the repertoire was profiled, and TCRdb retains in-frame clones only, with some absent. The data show around 140,000 clones, about four fifths seen once. Concerning this clone itself: The antigen is not known.

Whole-study results and caveats: Per a prior analysis, the majority of TCR beta V segments were productive roughly 90% or roughly 30% of the time.

This CDR3 contains 13 residues. V shed 10 bases and J 1 base; nucleotides not matched to a gene: 5. Germline lookup yields CDR1 ENHRY and CDR2 SYGVKD. The chain has TRBV10-3 and TRBJ1-1; 8 nucleotides align to TRBD1. The receptor was derived from a male donor in good health and CMV-seronegative. The sequenced sample was PBMCs. CDR3 sequence: CASLGQGNTEAFF. DNA for the CDR3: TGTGCCAGCCTTGGACAGGGGAACACTGAAGCTTTCTTT.